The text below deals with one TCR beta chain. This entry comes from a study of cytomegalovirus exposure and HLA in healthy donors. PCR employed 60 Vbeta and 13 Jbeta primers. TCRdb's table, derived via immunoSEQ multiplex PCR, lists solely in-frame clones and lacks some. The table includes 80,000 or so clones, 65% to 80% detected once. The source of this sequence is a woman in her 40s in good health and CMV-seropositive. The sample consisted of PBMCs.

The CDR3 bases are TGTGCCAGCAGTGTCGGACAGTTACCTAATGAAAAACTGTTTTTT. This gives the protein CASSVGQLPNEKLFF. J is TRBJ1-4 and V is TRBV6-1, with D perhaps matching TRBD1 (6 bases). The CDR3 is made up of 15 amino acids. In germline, CDR1 is MNHNS, CDR2 SASEGT. V was trimmed by 4 bases and J by 3 bases, leaving 12 bases between them.